This T cell receptor beta chain was sequenced for a study of T cell repertoires in cytomegalovirus infection. Study-wide results and caveats: Cumulative frequency (of public TCR beta family members) identified carriers of CMV plus the relevant HLA.

TCRdb ran MiXCR on the reads and lists one entry per CDR3 protein. Counted here are 100,000 to 150,000 distinct CDR3 sequences, approximately 9.2% occurring once; the ten biggest clones make up roughly 9.1%. A remark on this clonotype: Its target is not known.

Trimming at V came to 6 bases and at J to 1 base, leaving 6 bases not matched to a gene. CDR3 size: 15 residues. The chain links TRBV12-3 or TRBV12-4 to TRBJ1-1; 9 positions match TRBD1. The sequenced sample consisted of PBMCs. The origin of this receptor is a human donor in good health (CMV status not recorded). Some clones in this sample may be carry-over from other donors' samples. The CDR3 spells CASSTTTGGNTEAFF. In DNA form, the CDR3 reads TGTGCCAGCAGCACGACGACAGGGGGGAACACTGAAGCTTTCTTT.